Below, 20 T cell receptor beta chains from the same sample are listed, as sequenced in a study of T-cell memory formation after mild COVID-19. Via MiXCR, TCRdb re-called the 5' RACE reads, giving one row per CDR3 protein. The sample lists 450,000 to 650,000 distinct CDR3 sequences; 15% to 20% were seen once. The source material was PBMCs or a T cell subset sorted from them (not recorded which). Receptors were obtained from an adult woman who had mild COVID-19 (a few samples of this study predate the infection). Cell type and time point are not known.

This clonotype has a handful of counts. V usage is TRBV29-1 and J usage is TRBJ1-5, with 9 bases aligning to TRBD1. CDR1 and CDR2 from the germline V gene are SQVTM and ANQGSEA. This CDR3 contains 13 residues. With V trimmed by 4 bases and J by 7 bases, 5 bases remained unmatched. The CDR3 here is CSVGTGDGQPQHF. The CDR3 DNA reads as TGCAGCGTTGGGACAGGGGATGGGCAGCCCCAGCATTTT.

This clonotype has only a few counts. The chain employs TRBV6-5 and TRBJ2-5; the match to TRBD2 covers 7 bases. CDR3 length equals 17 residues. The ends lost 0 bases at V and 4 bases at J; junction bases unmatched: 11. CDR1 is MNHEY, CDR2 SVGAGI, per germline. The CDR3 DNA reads TGTGCCAGCAGTTACTCGATTTCACAGCGGGAAACAGAGACCCAGTACTTC. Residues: CASSYSISQRETETQYF.

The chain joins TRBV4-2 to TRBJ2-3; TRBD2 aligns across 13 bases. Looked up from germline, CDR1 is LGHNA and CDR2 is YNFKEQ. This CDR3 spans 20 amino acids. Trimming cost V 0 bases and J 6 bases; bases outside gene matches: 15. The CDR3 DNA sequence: TGTGCCAGCAGCCAAGATTACCGGAAGGGGACTAGCGGGAATCTTGATACGCAGTATTTT. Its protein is CASSQDYRKGTSGNLDTQYF.

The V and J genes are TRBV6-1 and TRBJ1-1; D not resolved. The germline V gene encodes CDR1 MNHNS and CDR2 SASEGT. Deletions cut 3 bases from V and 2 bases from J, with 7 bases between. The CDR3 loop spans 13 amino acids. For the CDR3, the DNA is TGTGCCAGCAGTGACTCGGATAACACTGAAGCTTTCTTT. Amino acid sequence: CASSDSDNTEAFF.

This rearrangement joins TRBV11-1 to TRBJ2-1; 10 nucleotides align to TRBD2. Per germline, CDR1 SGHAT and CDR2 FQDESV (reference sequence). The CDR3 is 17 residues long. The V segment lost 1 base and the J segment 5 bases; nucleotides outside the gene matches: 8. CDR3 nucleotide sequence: TGTGCCAGCAGCTTAGTGCCTAGCGGGAGTGTCCACAATGAGCAGTTCTTC. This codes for CASSLVPSGSVHNEQFF.

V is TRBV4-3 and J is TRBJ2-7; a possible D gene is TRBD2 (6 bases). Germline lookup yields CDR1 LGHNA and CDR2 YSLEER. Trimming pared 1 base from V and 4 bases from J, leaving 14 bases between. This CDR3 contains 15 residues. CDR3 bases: TGCGCCAGCAGCCAAGTATCCAGCGGACTATACGAGCAGTACTTC. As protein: CASSQVSSGLYEQYF.

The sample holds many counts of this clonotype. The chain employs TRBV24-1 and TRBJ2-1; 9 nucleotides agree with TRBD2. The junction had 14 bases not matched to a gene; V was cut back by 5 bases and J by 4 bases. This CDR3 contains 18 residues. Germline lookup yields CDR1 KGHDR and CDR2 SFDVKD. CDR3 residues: CATSGGVGSGRDYNEQFF. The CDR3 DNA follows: TGTGCCACCAGTGGGGGGGTTGGTAGCGGGAGAGATTACAATGAGCAGTTCTTC.

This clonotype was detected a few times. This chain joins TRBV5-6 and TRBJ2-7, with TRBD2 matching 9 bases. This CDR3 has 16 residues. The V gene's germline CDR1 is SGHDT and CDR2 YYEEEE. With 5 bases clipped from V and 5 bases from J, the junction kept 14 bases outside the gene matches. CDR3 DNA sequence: TGTGCCAGCAGTCGGAGGCGGGCTAGCGGGAACGACGAGCAGTACTTC. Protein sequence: CASSRRRASGNDEQYF.

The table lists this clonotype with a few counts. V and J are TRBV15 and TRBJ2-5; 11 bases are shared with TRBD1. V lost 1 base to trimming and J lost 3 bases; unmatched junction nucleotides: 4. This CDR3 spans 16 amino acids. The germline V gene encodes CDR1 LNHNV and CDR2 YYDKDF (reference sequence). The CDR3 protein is CATSRVGTGGKETQYF. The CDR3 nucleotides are TGTGCCACCAGCAGAGTGGGGACAGGGGGTAAAGAGACCCAGTACTTC.

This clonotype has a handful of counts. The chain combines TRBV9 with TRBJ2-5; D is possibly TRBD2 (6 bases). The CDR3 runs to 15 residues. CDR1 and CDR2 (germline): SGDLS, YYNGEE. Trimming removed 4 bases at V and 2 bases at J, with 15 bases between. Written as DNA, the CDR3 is TGTGCCAGCAGCCCTAGACTAGTTGGACAAGAGACCCAGTACTTC. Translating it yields CASSPRLVGQETQYF.

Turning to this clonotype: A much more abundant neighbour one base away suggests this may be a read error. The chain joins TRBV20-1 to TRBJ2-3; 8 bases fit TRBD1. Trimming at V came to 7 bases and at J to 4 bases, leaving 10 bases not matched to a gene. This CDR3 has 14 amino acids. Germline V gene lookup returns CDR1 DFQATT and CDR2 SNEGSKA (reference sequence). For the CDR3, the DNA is TGCAGTGACAAGGGGACAGGTGGTCCAGATACGCAGTATTTT. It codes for CSDKGTGGPDTQYF.

CDR3 sequence reads: CATSRVSGPYEQYF. CDR3 DNA: TGTGCCACCAGCAGAGTTAGCGGGCCCTACGAGCAGTACTTC. The chain recombines TRBV15 with TRBJ2-7; TRBD2 agrees at 7 bases. CDR1 LNHNV and CDR2 YYDKDF come from the germline V gene (reference sequence). The ends lost 1 base at V and 2 bases at J; junction bases unmatched: 2. The CDR3 is 14 residues long. The variable domain in full, completed from reference TRBV15 and TRBJ2-7, reads DAMVIQNPRYQVTQFGKPVTLSCSQTLNHNVMYWYQQKSSQAPKLLFHYYDKDFNNEADTPDNFQSRRPNTSFCFLDIRSPGLGDTAMYLCATSRVSGPYEQYFGPGTRLTVT.

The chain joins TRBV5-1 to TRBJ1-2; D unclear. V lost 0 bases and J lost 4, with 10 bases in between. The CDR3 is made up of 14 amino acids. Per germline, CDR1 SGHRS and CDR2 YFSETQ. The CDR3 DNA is TGCGCCAGCAGCTTGGCTGACACCATCTATGGCTACACCTTC. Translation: CASSLADTIYGYTF. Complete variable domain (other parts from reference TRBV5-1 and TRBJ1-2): KAGVTQTPRYLIKTRGQQVTLSCSPISGHRSVSWYQQTPGQGLQFLFEYFSETQRNKGNFPGRFSGRQFSNSRSEMNVSTLELGDSALYLCASSLADTIYGYTFGSGTRLTVV.

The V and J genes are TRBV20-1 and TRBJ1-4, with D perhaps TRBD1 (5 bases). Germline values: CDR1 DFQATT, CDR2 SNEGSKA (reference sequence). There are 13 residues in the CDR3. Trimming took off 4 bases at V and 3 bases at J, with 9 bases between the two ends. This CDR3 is CSANQGPNEKLFF. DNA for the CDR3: TGCAGTGCTAATCAGGGCCCTAATGAAAAACTGTTTTTT.

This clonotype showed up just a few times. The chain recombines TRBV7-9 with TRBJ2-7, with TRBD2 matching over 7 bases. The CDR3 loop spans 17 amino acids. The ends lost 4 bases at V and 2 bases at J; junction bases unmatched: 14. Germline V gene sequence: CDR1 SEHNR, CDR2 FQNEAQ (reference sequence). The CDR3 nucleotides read TGTGCCAGCAGCTCGACGCTTGAGCGGGGCCGTACCTACGAGCAGTACTTC. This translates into CASSSTLERGRTYEQYF.

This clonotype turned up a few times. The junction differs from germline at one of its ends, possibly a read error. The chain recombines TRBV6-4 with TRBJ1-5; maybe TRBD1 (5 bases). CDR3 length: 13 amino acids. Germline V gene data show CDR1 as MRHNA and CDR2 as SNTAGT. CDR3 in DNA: TGTGCCAGCAGTGAGACCACCAGGGCAGACAAGCCTTTT. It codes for CASSETTRADKPF.

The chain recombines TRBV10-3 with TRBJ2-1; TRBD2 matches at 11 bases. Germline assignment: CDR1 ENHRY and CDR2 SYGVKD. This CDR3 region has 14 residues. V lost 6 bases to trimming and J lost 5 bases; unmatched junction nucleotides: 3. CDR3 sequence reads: CAIRVAGGDNEQFF. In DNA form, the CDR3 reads TGTGCCATCAGAGTAGCGGGAGGGGACAATGAGCAGTTCTTC.

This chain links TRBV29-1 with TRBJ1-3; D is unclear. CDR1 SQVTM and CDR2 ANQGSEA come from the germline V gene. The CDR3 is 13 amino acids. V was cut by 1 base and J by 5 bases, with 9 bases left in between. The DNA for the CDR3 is TGCAGCGTTGAAGGAGACAAACGAAACACCATATATTTT. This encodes CSVEGDKRNTIYF.

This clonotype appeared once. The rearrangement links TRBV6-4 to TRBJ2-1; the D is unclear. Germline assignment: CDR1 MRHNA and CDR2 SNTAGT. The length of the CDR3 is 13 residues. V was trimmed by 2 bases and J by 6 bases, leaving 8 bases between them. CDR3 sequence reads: CASSDTTFNEQFF. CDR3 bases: TGTGCCAGCAGTGACACAACGTTCAATGAGCAGTTCTTC.

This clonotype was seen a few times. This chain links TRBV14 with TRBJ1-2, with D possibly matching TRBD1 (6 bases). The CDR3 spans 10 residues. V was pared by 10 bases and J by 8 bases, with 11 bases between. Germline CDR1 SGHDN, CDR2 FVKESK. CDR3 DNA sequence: TGTGCCATCCAGACAGGCGGCTACACCTTC. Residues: CAIQTGGYTF. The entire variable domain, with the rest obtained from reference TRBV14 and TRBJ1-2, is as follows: EAGVTQFPSHSVIEKGQTVTLRCDPISGHDNLYWYRRVMGKEIKFLLHFVKESKQDESGMPNNRFLAERTGGTYSTLKVQPAELEDSGVYFCAIQTGGYTFGSGTRLTVV.